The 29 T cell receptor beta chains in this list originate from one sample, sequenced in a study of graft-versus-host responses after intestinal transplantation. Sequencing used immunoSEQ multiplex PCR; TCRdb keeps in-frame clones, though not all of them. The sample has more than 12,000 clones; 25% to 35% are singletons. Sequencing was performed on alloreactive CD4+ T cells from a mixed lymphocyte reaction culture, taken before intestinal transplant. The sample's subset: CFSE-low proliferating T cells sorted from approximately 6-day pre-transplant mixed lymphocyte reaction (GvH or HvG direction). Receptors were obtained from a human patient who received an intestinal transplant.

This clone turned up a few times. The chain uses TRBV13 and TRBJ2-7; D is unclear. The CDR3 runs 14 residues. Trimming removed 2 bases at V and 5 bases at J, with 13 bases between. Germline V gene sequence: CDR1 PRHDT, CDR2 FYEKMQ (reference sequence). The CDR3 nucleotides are TGTGCCAGCAGCTTAAAATGGGCGAACGACGAGCAGTACTTC. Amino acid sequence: CASSLKWANDEQYF.

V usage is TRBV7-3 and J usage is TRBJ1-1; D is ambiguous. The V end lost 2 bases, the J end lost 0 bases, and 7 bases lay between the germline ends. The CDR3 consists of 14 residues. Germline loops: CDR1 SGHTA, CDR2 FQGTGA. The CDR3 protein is CASSLLGMNTEAFF. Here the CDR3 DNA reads TGTGCCAGCAGCTTACTGGGGATGAACACTGAAGCTTTCTTT.

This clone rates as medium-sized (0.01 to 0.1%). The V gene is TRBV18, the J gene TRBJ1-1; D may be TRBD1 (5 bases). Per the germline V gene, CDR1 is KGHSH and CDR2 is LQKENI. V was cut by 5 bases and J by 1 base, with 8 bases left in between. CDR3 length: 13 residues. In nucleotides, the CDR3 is TGTGCCAGCTCAGGAGACAGGAACACTGAAGCTTTCTTT. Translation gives CASSGDRNTEAFF.

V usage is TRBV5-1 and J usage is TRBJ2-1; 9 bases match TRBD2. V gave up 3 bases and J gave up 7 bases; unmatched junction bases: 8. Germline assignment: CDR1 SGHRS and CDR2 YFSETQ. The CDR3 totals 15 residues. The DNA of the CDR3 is TGCGCCAGCAGCTCCGTAGCGGGAGTGTCAAATGAGCAGTTCTTC. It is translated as CASSSVAGVSNEQFF.

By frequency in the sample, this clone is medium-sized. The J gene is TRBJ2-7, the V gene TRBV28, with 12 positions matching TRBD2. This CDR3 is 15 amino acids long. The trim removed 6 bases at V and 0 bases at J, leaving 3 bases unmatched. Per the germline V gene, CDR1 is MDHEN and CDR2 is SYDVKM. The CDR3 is CASRTSGRISYEQYF. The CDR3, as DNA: TGTGCCAGCAGAACTAGCGGGAGGATCTCCTACGAGCAGTACTTC. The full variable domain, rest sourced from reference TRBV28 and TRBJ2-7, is DVKVTQSSRYLVKRTGEKVFLECVQDMDHENMFWYRQDPGLGLRLIYFSYDVKMKEKGDIPEGYSVSREKKERFSLILESASTNQTSMYLCASRTSGRISYEQYFGPGTRLTVT.

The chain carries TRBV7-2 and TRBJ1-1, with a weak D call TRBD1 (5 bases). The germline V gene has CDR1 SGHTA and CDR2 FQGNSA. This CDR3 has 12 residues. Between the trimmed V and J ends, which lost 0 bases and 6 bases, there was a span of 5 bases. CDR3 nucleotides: TGTGCCAGCAGCTTAGCACAGGCTGAAGCTTTCTTT. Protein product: CASSLAQAEAFF.

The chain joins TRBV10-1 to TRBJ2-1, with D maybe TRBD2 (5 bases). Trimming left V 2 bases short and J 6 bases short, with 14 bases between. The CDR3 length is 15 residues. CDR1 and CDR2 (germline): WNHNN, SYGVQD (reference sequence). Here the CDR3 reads CASSEAGGLANEQFF. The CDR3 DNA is TGCGCCAGCAGTGAGGCGGGCGGGTTGGCCAATGAGCAGTTCTTC.

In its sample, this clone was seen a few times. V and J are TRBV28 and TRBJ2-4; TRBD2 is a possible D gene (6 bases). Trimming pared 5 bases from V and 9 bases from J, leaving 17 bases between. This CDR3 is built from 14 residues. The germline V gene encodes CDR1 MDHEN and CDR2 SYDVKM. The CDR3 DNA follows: TGTGCCAGCAGTGTTCCCGGGAGCCTTCCCATTCAGTACTTC. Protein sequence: CASSVPGSLPIQYF. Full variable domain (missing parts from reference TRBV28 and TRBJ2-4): DVKVTQSSRYLVKRTGEKVFLECVQDMDHENMFWYRQDPGLGLRLIYFSYDVKMKEKGDIPEGYSVSREKKERFSLILESASTNQTSMYLCASSVPGSLPIQYFGAGTRLSVL.

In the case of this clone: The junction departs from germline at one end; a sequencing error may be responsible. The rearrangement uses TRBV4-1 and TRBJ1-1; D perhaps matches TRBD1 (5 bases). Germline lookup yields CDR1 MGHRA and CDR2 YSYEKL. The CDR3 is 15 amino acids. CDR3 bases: TGCGCCAACAGCCAAGAATGGGACTGGAACACTGAAGCTTTCTTT. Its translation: CANSQEWDWNTEAFF.

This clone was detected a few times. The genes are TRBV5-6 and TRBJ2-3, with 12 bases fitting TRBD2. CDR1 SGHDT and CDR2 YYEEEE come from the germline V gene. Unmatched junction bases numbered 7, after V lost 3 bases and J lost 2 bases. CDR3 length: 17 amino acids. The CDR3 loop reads CASSSLRTSGNTDTQYF. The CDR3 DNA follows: TGTGCCAGCAGCTCCCTAAGGACTAGCGGGAACACAGATACGCAGTATTTT.

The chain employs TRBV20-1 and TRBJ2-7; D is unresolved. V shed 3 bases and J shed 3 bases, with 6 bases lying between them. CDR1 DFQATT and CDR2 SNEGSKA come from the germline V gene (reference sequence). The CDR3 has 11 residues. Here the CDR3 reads CSASLFYEQYF. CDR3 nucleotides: TGCAGTGCTAGCTTGTTCTACGAGCAGTACTTC.

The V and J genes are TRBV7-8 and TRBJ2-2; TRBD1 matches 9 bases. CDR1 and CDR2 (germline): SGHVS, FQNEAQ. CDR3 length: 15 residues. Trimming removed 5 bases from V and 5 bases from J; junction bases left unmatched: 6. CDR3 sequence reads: CASSGGTGRTGELFF. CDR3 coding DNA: TGTGCCAGCAGCGGTGGGACAGGGAGGACCGGGGAGCTGTTTTTT. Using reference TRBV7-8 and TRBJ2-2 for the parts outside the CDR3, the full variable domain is GAGVSQSPRYKVAKRGQDVALRCDPISGHVSLFWYQQALGQGPEFLTYFQNEAQLDKSGLPSDRFFAERPEGSVSTLKIQRTQQEDSAVYLCASSGGTGRTGELFFGEGSRLTVL.

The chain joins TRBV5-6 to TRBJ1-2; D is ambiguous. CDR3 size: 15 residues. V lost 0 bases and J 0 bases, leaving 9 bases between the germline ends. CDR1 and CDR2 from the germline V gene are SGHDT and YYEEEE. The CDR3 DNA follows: TGTGCCAGCAGCTTGGCAGGCAGGCCTAACTATGGCTACACCTTC. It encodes CASSLAGRPNYGYTF.

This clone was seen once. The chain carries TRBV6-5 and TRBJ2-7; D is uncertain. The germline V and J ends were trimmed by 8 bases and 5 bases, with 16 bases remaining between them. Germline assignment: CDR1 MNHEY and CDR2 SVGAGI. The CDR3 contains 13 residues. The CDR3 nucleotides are TGTGCCAGCGGTCGCAGTGCCAGCCACGAGCAGTACTTC. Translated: CASGRSASHEQYF.

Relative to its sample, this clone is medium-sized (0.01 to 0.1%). The CDR3 reads CASSFSHVRGGYTF. DNA for the CDR3: TGTGCCAGCAGTTTTTCCCATGTCAGGGGTGGCTACACCTTC. V usage is TRBV28 and J usage is TRBJ1-2, with D possibly matching TRBD1 (6 bases). The CDR3 covers 14 residues. V lost 3 bases and J 7 bases, leaving 15 bases between the germline ends. Germline lookup yields CDR1 MDHEN and CDR2 SYDVKM.

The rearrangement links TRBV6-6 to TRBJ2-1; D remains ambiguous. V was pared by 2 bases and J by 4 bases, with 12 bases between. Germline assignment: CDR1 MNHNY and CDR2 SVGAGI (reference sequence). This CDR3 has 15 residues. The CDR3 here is CASSYVGFGYNEQFF. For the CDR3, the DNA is TGTGCCAGCAGTTACGTAGGGTTCGGATACAATGAGCAGTTCTTC.

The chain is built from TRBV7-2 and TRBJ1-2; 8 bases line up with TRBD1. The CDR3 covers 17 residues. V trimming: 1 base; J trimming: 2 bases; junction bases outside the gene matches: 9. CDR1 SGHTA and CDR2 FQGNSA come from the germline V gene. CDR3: CASSLGTGTRENYGYTF. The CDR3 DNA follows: TGTGCCAGCAGCTTAGGGACAGGGACTAGGGAAAACTATGGCTACACCTTC. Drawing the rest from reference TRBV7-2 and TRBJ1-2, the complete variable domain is GAGVSQSPSNKVTEKGKDVELRCDPISGHTALYWYRQSLGQGLEFLIYFQGNSAPDKSGLPSDRFSAERTGGSVSTLTIQRTQQEDSAVYLCASSLGTGTRENYGYTFGSGTRLTVV.

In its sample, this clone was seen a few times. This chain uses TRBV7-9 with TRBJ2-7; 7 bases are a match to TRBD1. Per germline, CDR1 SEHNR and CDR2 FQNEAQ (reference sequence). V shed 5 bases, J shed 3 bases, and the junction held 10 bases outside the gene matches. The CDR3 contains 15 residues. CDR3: CASSHYTGVNYEQYF. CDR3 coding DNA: TGTGCCAGCAGCCATTATACAGGGGTAAACTACGAGCAGTACTTC.

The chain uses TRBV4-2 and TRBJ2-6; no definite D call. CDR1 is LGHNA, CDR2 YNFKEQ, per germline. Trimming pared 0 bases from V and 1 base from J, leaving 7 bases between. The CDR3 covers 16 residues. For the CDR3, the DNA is TGTGCCAGCAGCCAAGATCTGGGTTCTGGGGCCAACGTCCTGACTTTC. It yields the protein CASSQDLGSGANVLTF.

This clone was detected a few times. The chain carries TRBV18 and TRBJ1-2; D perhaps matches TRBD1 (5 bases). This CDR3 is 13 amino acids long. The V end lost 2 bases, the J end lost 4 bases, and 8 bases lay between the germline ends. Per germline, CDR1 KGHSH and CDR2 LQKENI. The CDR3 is CASSPDSSYGYTF. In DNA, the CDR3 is TGTGCCAGCTCACCAGACAGCAGCTATGGCTACACCTTC.

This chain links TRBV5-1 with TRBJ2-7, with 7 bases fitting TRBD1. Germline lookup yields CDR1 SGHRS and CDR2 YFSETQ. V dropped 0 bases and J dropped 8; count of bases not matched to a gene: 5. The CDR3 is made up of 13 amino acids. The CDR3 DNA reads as TGCGCCAGCAGCTTGGAAAGGGGGCGGAAGCAGTACTTC. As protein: CASSLERGRKQYF.

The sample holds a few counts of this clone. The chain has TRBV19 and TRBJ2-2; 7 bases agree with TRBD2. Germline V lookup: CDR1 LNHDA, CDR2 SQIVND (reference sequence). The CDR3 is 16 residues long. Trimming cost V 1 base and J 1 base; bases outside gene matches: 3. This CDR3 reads CASSIVSSGNTGELFF. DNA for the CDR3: TGTGCCAGTAGTATAGTGTCTAGCGGGAACACCGGGGAGCTGTTTTTT.

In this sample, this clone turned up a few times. CDR3 protein: CASSLGLALDTQYF. In nucleotides, the CDR3 is TGTGCCAGCAGCTTGGGGTTAGCGTTGGATACGCAGTATTTT. The chain couples TRBV5-4 to TRBJ2-3, with D tentatively TRBD2 (5 bases). The CDR3 is 14 residues long. Trimming pared 0 bases from V and 6 bases from J, leaving 11 bases between. Germline values: CDR1 SGHNT, CDR2 YYREEE (reference sequence). Based on the CDR3 plus reference TRBV5-4 and TRBJ2-3, the full variable domain is ETGVTQSPTHLIKTRGQQVTLRCSSQSGHNTVSWYQQALGQGPQFIFQYYREEENGRGNFPPRFSGLQFPNYSSELNVNALELDDSALYLCASSLGLALDTQYFGPGTRLTVL.

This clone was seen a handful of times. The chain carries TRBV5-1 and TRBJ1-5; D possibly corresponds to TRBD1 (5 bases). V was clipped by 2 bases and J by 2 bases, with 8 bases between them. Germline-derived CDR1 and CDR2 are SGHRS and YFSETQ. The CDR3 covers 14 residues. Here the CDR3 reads CASSFGTGNQPQHF. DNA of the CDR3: TGCGCCAGCAGCTTCGGGACGGGCAATCAGCCCCAGCATTTT.

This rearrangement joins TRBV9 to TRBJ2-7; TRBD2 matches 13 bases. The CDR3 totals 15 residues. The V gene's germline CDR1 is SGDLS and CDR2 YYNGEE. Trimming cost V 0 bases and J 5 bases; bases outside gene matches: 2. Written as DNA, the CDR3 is TGTGCCAGCAGCGTAGATGGACTAGCGGGAGACGAGCAGTACTTC. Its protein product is CASSVDGLAGDEQYF.

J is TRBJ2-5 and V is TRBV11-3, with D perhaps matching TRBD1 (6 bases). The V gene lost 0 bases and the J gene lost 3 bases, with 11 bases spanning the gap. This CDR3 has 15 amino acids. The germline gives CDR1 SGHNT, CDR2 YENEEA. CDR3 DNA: TGTGCCAGCAGCTTAGATGGGACAAGTAAAGAGACCCAGTACTTC. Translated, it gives CASSLDGTSKETQYF.

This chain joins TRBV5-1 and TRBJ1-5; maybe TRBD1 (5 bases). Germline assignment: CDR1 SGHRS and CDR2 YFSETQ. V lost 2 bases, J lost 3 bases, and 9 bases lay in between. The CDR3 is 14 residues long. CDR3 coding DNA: TGCGCCAGCAGCTTCGACAGCTTCAATCAGCCCCAGCATTTT. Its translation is CASSFDSFNQPQHF.

This CDR3 reads CASSTPQGTSNTGELFF. The CDR3, as DNA: TGTGCCAGTAGTACCCCCCAAGGAACTTCGAACACCGGGGAGCTGTTTTTT. This chain uses TRBV19 with TRBJ2-2, with no clear D. V was shortened by 4 bases and J by 0 bases, with 15 bases between the two germline ends. There are 17 residues in the CDR3. Germline V gene lookup returns CDR1 LNHDA and CDR2 SQIVND (reference sequence).

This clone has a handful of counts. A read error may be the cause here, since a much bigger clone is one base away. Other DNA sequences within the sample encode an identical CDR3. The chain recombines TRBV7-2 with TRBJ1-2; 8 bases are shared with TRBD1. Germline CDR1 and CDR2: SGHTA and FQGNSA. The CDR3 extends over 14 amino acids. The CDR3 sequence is CASSDRQGRYGYTF. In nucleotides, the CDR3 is TGTGCCAGCAGCGACAGACAGGGGAGGTATGGGTACACCTTC.